A selection of T cell receptor beta chains follows, all from one sample in a study of OX40 agonist ivuxolimab in advanced cancers. Measured with immunoSEQ multiplex PCR; TCRdb has only the in-frame clones, and not every one. The repertoire includes roughly 120,000 clones, 85% to 95% of them detected once, and under 0.95% sits in the top ten. The sample here was CD4+ or CD8+ T cells sorted from blood, taken in a trial of the OX40 agonist ivuxolimab. These receptors all come from an adult with an advanced solid tumor such as melanoma, head and neck, liver or kidney cancer. Both conserved end residues are part of each CDR3. D genes are given only for firm matches. The size of a clone is reported for some rows only, either as once, few or many, or as a class for expanded clones.

D gene	J gene	clone size	V gene	CDR3 DNA	CDR3 protein
.	TRBJ2-2	.	TRBV9	TGTGCCAGCAGCTCCCGACCGGGACAAAATACCGGGGAGCTGTTTTTT	CASSSRPGQNTGELFF
.	TRBJ2-2	.	TRBV28	TGTGCCAGCAGTTTTACAGGGCTCTTGGCATCCGGGGAGCTGTTTTTT	CASSFTGLLASGELFF
TRBD2	TRBJ2-3	.	TRBV5-1	TGCGCCAGCAGCTTGGATAGCGGGAGTGATACGCAGTATTTT	CASSLDSGSDTQYF
TRBD1	TRBJ2-5	.	TRBV9	TGTGCCAGCAGCCCAGCTGGGCAGGGGGCTTGGGAGACCCAGTACTTC	CASSPAGQGAWETQYF
.	TRBJ1-3	few	TRBV18	TGTGCCAGCTCACCAAGCCCGACAGACTCTGGAAACACCATATATTTT	CASSPSPTDSGNTIYF
TRBD2	TRBJ2-2	.	TRBV6-1	TGTGCCAGCAGTGAGGGGACTAGCGGGAGGGCCAACACCGGGGAGCTGTTTTTT	CASSEGTSGRANTGELFF
.	TRBJ2-7	.	TRBV5-4	TGTGCCAGCAGCCCTGACAGTTCATTGCCCTACGAGCAGTACTTC	CASSPDSSLPYEQYF
.	TRBJ1-5	.	TRBV28	TGTGCCAGCAGACGAAGGACAGATAGCAATCAGCCCCAGCATTTT	CASRRRTDSNQPQHF
.	TRBJ2-5	.	TRBV9	TGTGCCAGCAGCGTAGATGGGTACCAAGAGACCCAGTACTTC	CASSVDGYQETQYF
TRBD1	TRBJ2-1	.	TRBV27	TGTGCCAGCAGTTCCCAGGGGGCGTCCTACAATGAGCAGTTCTTC	CASSSQGASYNEQFF
TRBD2	TRBJ2-5	.	TRBV7-2	TGTGCCAGCAGCGTCTTGACGGGAGGATTAGATCCCCAGTACTTC	CASSVLTGGLDPQYF
.	TRBJ2-7	.	TRBV6-5	TGTGCCAGCAGCATAAGGAGGGGACCCTACGAGCAGTACTTC	CASSIRRGPYEQYF
.	TRBJ1-3	.	TRBV13	TGTGCCAGTACAGAGAGGGGCGCGGCTGGAAACACCATATATTTT	CASTERGAAGNTIYF
TRBD1	TRBJ2-7	.	TRBV6-5	TGTGCCAGCAGGAATCCGGGACAGTCCTACGAGCAGTACTTC	CASRNPGQSYEQYF
.	TRBJ1-3	.	TRBV6-5	TGTGCCAGCAGCCCTCGGGACACCTCCTCGAACACCATATATTTT	CASSPRDTSSNTIYF
TRBD1	TRBJ1-1	.	TRBV18	TGTGCCAGCTCACCACCCGGGACAGCAAAAGCCACTGAAGCTTTCTTT	CASSPPGTAKATEAFF
.	TRBJ2-6	.	TRBV14	TGTGCCAGCAGTTCTAGGGCTGGGGCCAACGTCCTGACTTTC	CASSSRAGANVLTF